A single sample is the source of the 27 T cell receptor beta chains below, sequenced in a study of T-cell memory formation after mild COVID-19. TCRdb re-called the 5' RACE reads through MiXCR, storing one row per CDR3 protein. The top ten clones hold about 23% of a sample with fewer than 200,000 distinct CDR3 sequences, about 20% of them seen once. The sequenced sample was PBMCs or a T cell subset sorted from them (not recorded which). These TCRs come from an adult woman who had mild COVID-19 (a few samples of this study predate the infection). Cell type and time point are not known.

The chain links TRBV9 to TRBJ1-1; D is ambiguous. CDR1 and CDR2 (germline): SGDLS, YYNGEE. This CDR3 comprises 14 residues. V was pared by 0 bases and J by 4 bases, with 10 bases between. CDR3 in DNA: TGTGCCAGCAGCGTAGAATGGGTGGGCACTGAAGCTTTCTTT. Its translation is CASSVEWVGTEAFF.

V is TRBV5-4 and J is TRBJ2-7, with TRBD1 matching over 9 bases. Trimming at V came to 4 bases and at J to 5 bases, leaving 10 bases not matched to a gene. From germline, CDR1 is SGHNT and CDR2 YYREEE (reference sequence). The CDR3 totals 15 residues. The CDR3 region has the DNA TGTGCCAGCAGCAAGGGGACAGGGCGGTATGACGAGCAGTACTTC. Its translation: CASSKGTGRYDEQYF.

This clonotype was detected only a few times. The chain employs TRBV9 and TRBJ2-1, with 14 bases that match TRBD2. The trim removed 2 bases at V and 7 bases at J, leaving 2 bases unmatched. Germline V gene sequence: CDR1 SGDLS, CDR2 YYNGEE. The CDR3 runs 15 residues. CDR3 loop: CASSVGTSGRNEQFF. The CDR3 DNA reads TGTGCCAGCAGCGTGGGGACTAGCGGGAGAAATGAGCAGTTCTTC.

The chain carries TRBV12-3 or TRBV12-4 and TRBJ1-2; 8 bases agree with TRBD1. This CDR3 has 13 amino acids. Unmatched junction bases numbered 10, after V lost 8 bases and J lost 8 bases. The CDR3 DNA is TGTGCCAGCTGCCCGGACAGGGTGAGAGGCTACACCTTC. It specifies CASCPDRVRGYTF.

This clonotype was seen a handful of times. In DNA, the CDR3 is TGTGCCAGCAGCTTGTCAGGGGGCGCGAACACCATATATTTT. It translates to CASSLSGGANTIYF. The V call is TRBV7-9, the J call TRBJ1-3, with 8 bases fitting TRBD1. V lost 3 bases, J lost 7 bases, and 5 bases stayed unmatched. The CDR3 spans 14 residues. Per the germline V gene, CDR1 is SEHNR and CDR2 is FQNEAQ (reference sequence).

The chain is built from TRBV6-1 and TRBJ1-1; D remains ambiguous. V lost 1 base and J 6 bases, leaving 9 bases between the germline ends. Germline V CDR1 and CDR2: MNHNS, SASEGT. This CDR3 has 13 residues. CDR3: CASSEGGIAEAFF. In nucleotides, the CDR3 is TGTGCCAGCAGTGAAGGGGGTATCGCTGAAGCTTTCTTT.

The chain employs TRBV7-6 and TRBJ2-3; 14 positions agree with TRBD2. V lost 5 bases to trimming and J lost 4 bases; unmatched junction nucleotides: 5. This CDR3 has 16 amino acids. Germline lookup yields CDR1 SGHVS and CDR2 FNYEAQ. CDR3 region: CASSLGLAGGADTQYF. DNA of the CDR3: TGTGCCAGCAGCCTTGGACTAGCGGGGGGCGCAGATACGCAGTATTTT.

The CDR3: CASSLFGHQSYEQYF. DNA of the CDR3: TGTGCCAGCAGCTTGTTCGGCCACCAGTCCTACGAGCAGTACTTC. V usage is TRBV5-4 and J usage is TRBJ2-7, with D unresolved. Trimming removed 1 base from V and 1 base from J, with 12 bases in between. Germline V gene lookup returns CDR1 SGHNT and CDR2 YYREEE (reference sequence). The CDR3 has 15 residues. Full variable domain (rest looked up from reference TRBV5-4 and TRBJ2-7): ETGVTQSPTHLIKTRGQQVTLRCSSQSGHNTVSWYQQALGQGPQFIFQYYREEENGRGNFPPRFSGLQFPNYSSELNVNALELDDSALYLCASSLFGHQSYEQYFGPGTRLTVT.

This clonotype was detected a few times. CDR3 in amino acids: CASSGRQGLNSPLHF. The CDR3 DNA follows: TGTGCCAGCAGCGGACGACAGGGGCTAAATTCACCCCTCCACTTT. V usage is TRBV9 and J usage is TRBJ1-6, with 8 bases matching TRBD1. Germline lookup yields CDR1 SGDLS and CDR2 YYNGEE. Unmatched junction bases numbered 6, after V lost 3 bases and J lost 7 bases. This CDR3 is built from 15 residues.

The J gene is TRBJ2-3, the V gene TRBV20-1; D unclear. Deletions cut 2 bases from V and 2 bases from J, with 8 bases between. In germline, CDR1 is DFQATT, CDR2 SNEGSKA (reference sequence). The CDR3 has 13 amino acids. CDR3 in DNA: TGCAGTGCTAGACCGAGAGACACAGATACGCAGTATTTT. Its protein product is CSARPRDTDTQYF.

This clonotype appeared a few times. V is TRBV10-2 and J is TRBJ2-7; TRBD2 might be the D (5 bases). Germline CDR1 and CDR2: WSHSY and SAAADI. The CDR3 loop spans 12 amino acids. V lost 6 bases to trimming and J lost 6 bases, with 12 bases between them. The CDR3 DNA reads TGCGCCAGCAGCGCCGGCGGAGGCGAGCAGTACTTC. Translated: CASSAGGGEQYF.

The sample holds a few counts of this clonotype. The chain combines TRBV7-9 with TRBJ2-6, with D unclear. Trimming removed 5 bases at V and 0 bases at J, with 5 bases between. Germline loops: CDR1 SEHNR, CDR2 FQNEAQ (reference sequence). This CDR3 contains 14 residues. CDR3 in amino acids: CASSRDSGANVLTF. The CDR3 DNA reads as TGTGCCAGCAGCAGAGACTCTGGGGCCAACGTCCTGACTTTC.

This clonotype was seen a few times. J is TRBJ2-7 and V is TRBV12-3 or TRBV12-4; D possibly corresponds to TRBD2 (5 bases). V was cut by 6 bases and J by 5 bases, with 11 bases left in between. This CDR3 region has 12 residues. CDR3 loop: CASSPGINEQYF. The CDR3, as DNA: TGTGCCAGCAGCCCGGGGATCAACGAGCAGTACTTC.

Only a few counts were recorded for this clonotype. The V call is TRBV10-3, the J call TRBJ1-2, with a weak D call TRBD1 (6 bases). The germline CDR1 and CDR2 sequences are ENHRY and SYGVKD. V was cut by 11 bases and J by 5 bases, with 12 bases left in between. The CDR3 covers 11 residues. CDR3 coding DNA: TGTGCCTCACAGGGCGGTTATGGCTACACCTTC. The encoded protein is CASQGGYGYTF.

The genes are TRBV27 and TRBJ2-7; D remains ambiguous. The V gene's germline CDR1 is MNHEY and CDR2 SMNVEV (reference sequence). With 1 base removed from V and 6 bases from J, the gap between germline ends came to 7 bases. This CDR3 contains 12 residues. The CDR3 region is CASSLLGIEQYF. CDR3 bases: TGTGCCAGCAGTTTATTGGGGATCGAGCAGTACTTC.

This sequence joins TRBV9 and TRBJ2-1; 11 bases line up with TRBD2. V lost 2 bases, J lost 6 bases, and 10 bases stayed unmatched. The CDR3 extends over 17 amino acids. The germline V gene encodes CDR1 SGDLS and CDR2 YYNGEE. CDR3 loop: CASSVGTSGQTRNEQFF. CDR3 sequence (DNA): TGTGCCAGCAGCGTCGGGACTAGCGGACAAACACGCAATGAGCAGTTCTTC. Combining the CDR3 with reference TRBV9 and TRBJ2-1 gives the whole variable domain DSGVTQTPKHLITATGQRVTLRCSPRSGDLSVYWYQQSLDQGLQFLIQYYNGEERAKGNILERFSAQQFPDLHSELNLSSLELGDSALYFCASSVGTSGQTRNEQFFGPGTRLTVL.

The chain links TRBV7-9 to TRBJ2-2; D is uncertain. V was trimmed by 9 bases and J by 1 base, leaving 12 bases between them. The germline CDR1 and CDR2 sequences are SEHNR and FQNEAQ (reference sequence). The CDR3 sequence is 14 residues long. Here the CDR3 DNA reads TGTGCCAGAAGAGAGCCCGAGAACACCGGGGAGCTGTTTTTT. It codes for CARREPENTGELFF.

Only a few counts were recorded for this clonotype. The rearrangement links TRBV4-3 to TRBJ2-1; 8 bases are a match to TRBD2. The trim removed 0 bases at V and 11 bases at J, leaving 0 bases unmatched. CDR1 is LGHNA and CDR2 is YSLEER in the germline V gene. The CDR3 spans 12 residues. CDR3 bases: TGCGCCAGCAGCCAAGATAGCGGGAAGCAGTTCTTC. As protein: CASSQDSGKQFF.

This clonotype came up a few times. The chain's CDR3 is CASSPTSFSTDTQYF. The DNA for the CDR3 is TGTGCCAGCAGTCCGACTAGCTTCAGCACAGATACGCAGTATTTT. The chain employs TRBV7-8 and TRBJ2-3, with 7 bases fitting TRBD2. The CDR3 extends over 15 amino acids. V shed 6 bases and J 0 bases; nucleotides not matched to a gene: 6. Germline CDR1 SGHVS, CDR2 FQNEAQ. The variable domain in full, completed from reference TRBV7-8 and TRBJ2-3, reads GAGVSQSPRYKVAKRGQDVALRCDPISGHVSLFWYQQALGQGPEFLTYFQNEAQLDKSGLPSDRFFAERPEGSVSTLKIQRTQQEDSAVYLCASSPTSFSTDTQYFGPGTRLTVL.

This clonotype came up many times. The V and J genes are TRBV11-2 and TRBJ2-7; 11 bases agree with TRBD1. V shed 4 bases, J shed 3 bases, and the junction held 5 bases outside the gene matches. The CDR3 runs to 15 residues. From germline, CDR1 is SGHAT and CDR2 FQNNGV. CDR3 protein: CASSSGQGDFYEQYF. The CDR3 DNA reads TGTGCCAGCAGCTCGGGACAGGGGGATTTCTACGAGCAGTACTTC.

The table lists this clonotype with a few counts. The V and J genes are TRBV29-1 and TRBJ2-1, with D maybe TRBD2 (5 bases). Per the germline V gene, CDR1 is SQVTM and CDR2 is ANQGSEA. V shed 5 bases and J shed 10 bases, with 12 bases lying between them. The length of the CDR3 is 11 residues. The CDR3 bases are TGCAGCGTTCTAGCTGGCATCGAGCAGTTCTTC. As protein: CSVLAGIEQFF.

This chain joins TRBV24-1 and TRBJ2-5; D is perhaps TRBD2 (5 bases). Germline CDR1 KGHDR, CDR2 SFDVKD. Trimming removed 7 bases from V and 5 bases from J, with 7 bases in between. CDR3 length: 11 amino acids. CDR3 amino acids: CATSRGETQYF. As DNA, the CDR3 is TGTGCCACCAGCCGAGGGGAGACCCAGTACTTC.

The chain links TRBV7-2 to TRBJ1-3; D call uncertain. Germline-derived CDR1 and CDR2 are SGHTA and FQGNSA. The CDR3 loop spans 14 amino acids. The V end lost 4 bases, the J end lost 0 bases, and 7 bases lay between the germline ends. The CDR3 protein is CASSYHGSGNTIYF. The CDR3 coding sequence is TGTGCCAGCAGCTACCACGGCTCTGGAAACACCATATATTTT.

This chain links TRBV4-2 with TRBJ2-2, with D tentatively TRBD2 (5 bases). The germline V and J ends were trimmed by 1 base and 4 bases, with 16 bases remaining between them. CDR1 and CDR2 from the germline V gene are LGHNA and YNFKEQ. CDR3 length equals 17 residues. The CDR3 DNA reads TGTGCCAGCAGCCAAGGGTCGGGATTTGGGGTCACCGGGGAGCTGTTTTTT. Residues: CASSQGSGFGVTGELFF.

This clonotype turned up a few times. The chain joins TRBV25-1 to TRBJ2-1; possibly TRBD2 for D (6 bases). This CDR3 is built from 14 residues. Germline assignment: CDR1 MGHDK and CDR2 SYGVNS. V was shortened by 7 bases and J by 9 bases, with 19 bases between the two germline ends. The CDR3 here is CASNPGGGAGEQFF. CDR3 in DNA: TGTGCCAGCAACCCCGGTGGAGGGGCGGGTGAGCAGTTCTTC.

V gene TRBV6-5 combines with J gene TRBJ1-2; D may be TRBD1 (5 bases). V was shortened by 7 bases and J by 4 bases, with 19 bases between the two germline ends. The CDR3 has 15 residues. CDR1 is MNHEY, CDR2 SVGAGI, per germline. The CDR3 is CASIGRDWRAYGYTF. The CDR3 DNA sequence: TGTGCCAGCATCGGCCGGGACTGGCGGGCCTATGGCTACACCTTC.

V and J are TRBV19 and TRBJ1-2; D may be TRBD1 (6 bases). Germline V gives CDR1 LNHDA, CDR2 SQIVND (reference sequence). V was pared by 3 bases and J by 8 bases, with 10 bases between. The CDR3 spans 12 residues. The chain's CDR3 is CASSIGGGGYTF. The CDR3 DNA sequence: TGTGCCAGTAGTATTGGGGGCGGCGGCTACACCTTC.